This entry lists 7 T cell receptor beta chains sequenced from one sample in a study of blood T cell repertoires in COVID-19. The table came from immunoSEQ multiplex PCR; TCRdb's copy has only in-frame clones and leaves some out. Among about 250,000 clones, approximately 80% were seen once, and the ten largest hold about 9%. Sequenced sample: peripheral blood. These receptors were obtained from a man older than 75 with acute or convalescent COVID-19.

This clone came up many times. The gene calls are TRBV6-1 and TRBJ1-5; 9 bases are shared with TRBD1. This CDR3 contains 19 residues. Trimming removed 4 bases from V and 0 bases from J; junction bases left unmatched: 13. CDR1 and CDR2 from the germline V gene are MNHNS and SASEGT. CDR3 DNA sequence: TGTGCCAGCAGTGCCTTAGGACAGGGGAGGATCAGTAGCAATCAGCCCCAGCATTTT. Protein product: CASSALGQGRISSNQPQHF.

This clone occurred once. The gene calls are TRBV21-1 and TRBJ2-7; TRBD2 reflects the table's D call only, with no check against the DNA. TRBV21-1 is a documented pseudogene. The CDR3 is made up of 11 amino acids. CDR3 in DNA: TGTGCCAGCAGCAGAGGGTACGAGCAGTACTTC. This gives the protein CASSRGYEQYF.

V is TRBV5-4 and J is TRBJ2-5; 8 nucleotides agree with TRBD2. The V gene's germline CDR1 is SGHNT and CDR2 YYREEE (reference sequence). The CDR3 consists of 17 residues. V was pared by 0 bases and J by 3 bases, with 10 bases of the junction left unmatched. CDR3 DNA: TGTGCCAGCAGCTTGGCCGGGGTCGGGGGGGGTAAAGAGACCCAGTACTTC. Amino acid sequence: CASSLAGVGGGKETQYF.

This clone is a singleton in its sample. CDR3 sequence reads: CASSADRGDQPQHF. The CDR3 region has the DNA TGTGCCAGCAGTGCAGACAGGGGGGATCAGCCCCAGCATTTT. The chain combines TRBV6-4 with TRBJ1-5; TRBD1 matches at 9 bases. CDR1 MRHNA and CDR2 SNTAGT come from the germline V gene. CDR3 length equals 14 residues. Trimming cost V 4 bases and J 5 bases; bases outside gene matches: 3.

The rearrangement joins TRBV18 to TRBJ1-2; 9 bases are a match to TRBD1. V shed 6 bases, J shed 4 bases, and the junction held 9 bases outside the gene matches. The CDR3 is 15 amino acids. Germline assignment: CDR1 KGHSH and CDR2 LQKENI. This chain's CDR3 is CASSRGQGVFYGYTF. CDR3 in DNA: TGTGCCAGCTCGCGGGGACAGGGAGTTTTCTATGGCTACACCTTC.

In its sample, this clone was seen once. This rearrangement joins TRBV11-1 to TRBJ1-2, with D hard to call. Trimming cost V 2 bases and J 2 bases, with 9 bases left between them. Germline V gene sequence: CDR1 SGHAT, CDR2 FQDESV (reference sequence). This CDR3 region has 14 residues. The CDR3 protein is CASSLTAGNYGYTF. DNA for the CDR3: TGTGCCAGCAGCTTAACCGCAGGAAACTATGGCTACACCTTC.

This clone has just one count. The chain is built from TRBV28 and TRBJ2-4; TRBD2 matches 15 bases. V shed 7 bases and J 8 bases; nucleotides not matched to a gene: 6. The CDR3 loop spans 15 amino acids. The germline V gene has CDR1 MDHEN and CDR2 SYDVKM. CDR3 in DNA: TGTGCCAGCATAAGGACTAGCGGGGGGGCGCACATTCAGTACTTC. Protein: CASIRTSGGAHIQYF.